This T cell receptor (beta chain) was recorded in a study of T cells in Graves' hyperthyroidism and ophthalmopathy. Study results and limitations: Classification by a 13 V-J model distinguished ophthalmopathy from stable hyperthyroidism.

This clonotype came up many times. Its matching antigen is unknown. Using RNA transcripts as the source, TCR beta CDR3 regions were amplified. First-round RT-PCR targeting the TCR CDR3 was performed with the HTBI primer set. TCRdb independently ran MiXCR on the multiplex PCR reads; one entry per CDR3 protein. The data contain about 640,000 distinct CDR3 sequences, less than 25% of them singletons. The J segment lost 0 bases and the V segment lost 3 bases, leaving 4 bases of the junction unmatched. This CDR3 comprises 16 residues. Germline assignment: CDR1 SNHLY and CDR2 FYNNEI. Those patients with uncontrolled infection, other autoimmune disease, pregnancy or lactation were excluded.

V and J are TRBV2 and TRBJ2-3; 9 bases are a match to TRBD2. Source material: blood. This clonotype originated in a man aged 30-40 years with Graves' ophthalmopathy. The CDR3 nucleotides read TGTGCCAGCAGTGATCCTAGCGGGGACAGCACAGATACGCAGTATTTT. It encodes CASSDPSGDSTDTQYF.